This passage covers 14 T cell receptor beta chains from one sample sequenced in a study of cytotoxic CD8 clonotypes in ibrutinib-treated CLL. Data came from immunoSEQ multiplex PCR; TCRdb stores just in-frame clones and leaves some out. The sample has roughly 150,000 clones, approximately 84% seen once. Here the sequenced sample was PBMCs, taken after 24 months of ibrutinib treatment. The receptors come from a human donor with chronic lymphocytic leukemia.

The genes are TRBV18 and TRBJ1-5; a possible D gene is TRBD1 (5 bases). This CDR3 spans 16 amino acids. Trimming left V 1 base short and J 4 bases short, with 14 bases between. CDR1 and CDR2 from the germline V gene are KGHSH and LQKENI. The CDR3 DNA reads TGTGCCAGCTCACCACTGGGCCTACAGGCTAATCAGCCCCAGCATTTT. Translation gives CASSPLGLQANQPQHF.

The chain has TRBV5-1 and TRBJ1-2, with 8 bases aligning to TRBD1. The CDR3 has 16 residues. CDR1 is SGHRS, CDR2 YFSETQ, per germline. Unmatched junction bases numbered 15, after V lost 4 bases and J lost 7 bases. CDR3 sequence: CASSIDSRTGQAGYTF. DNA of the CDR3: TGCGCCAGCAGCATCGACTCTAGGACAGGGCAAGCTGGCTACACCTTC.

The chain employs TRBV5-4 and TRBJ2-7; D might be TRBD1 (5 bases). The CDR3 totals 12 residues. Germline V gene lookup returns CDR1 SGHNT and CDR2 YYREEE (reference sequence). The V gene lost 2 bases and the J gene lost 3 bases, with 6 bases spanning the gap. CDR3: CASSFDSYEQYF. Written as DNA, the CDR3 is TGTGCCAGCAGCTTTGACAGCTACGAGCAGTACTTC.

The chain recombines TRBV19 with TRBJ1-3, with 9 bases matching TRBD1. The ends lost 2 bases at V and 10 bases at J; junction bases unmatched: 9. CDR1 is LNHDA, CDR2 SQIVND, per germline (reference sequence). The CDR3 spans 15 residues. CDR3 bases: TGTGCCAGTAGTATACGGACAGGGGAGGGGAGTACCATATATTTT. It yields the protein CASSIRTGEGSTIYF.

V usage is TRBV6-1 and J usage is TRBJ2-5; no clear D. V dropped 7 bases and J dropped 5 bases, with 8 bases sitting between them. This CDR3 has 11 residues. Per the germline V gene, CDR1 is MNHNS and CDR2 is SASEGT. The CDR3, as DNA: TGTGCCAGCAAAAGCGTCGAGACCCAGTACTTC. Its protein is CASKSVETQYF.

This clone has more than one count but fewer than ten. This chain links TRBV4-2 with TRBJ1-4; D possibly corresponds to TRBD1 (5 bases). This CDR3 is built from 16 residues. CDR1 and CDR2 (germline): LGHNA, YNFKEQ. The V gene lost 1 base and the J gene lost 8 bases, with 17 bases spanning the gap. CDR3: CASSQVGAEGSEKLFF. As DNA, the CDR3 is TGTGCCAGCAGCCAAGTCGGGGCAGAAGGGTCGGAAAAACTGTTTTTT.

The rearrangement links TRBV4-1 to TRBJ1-4; D is possibly TRBD1 (5 bases). The CDR3 runs 13 residues. V dropped 3 bases and J dropped 8 bases, with 10 bases sitting between them. CDR1 and CDR2 (germline): MGHRA, YSYEKL. The CDR3 DNA reads as TGCGCCAGCAGCCAGGCAGGGCTCGAAAAACTGTTTTTT. Translation: CASSQAGLEKLFF.

The CDR3 coding sequence is TGTGCCTGGAGTGTAAAGGCAGATACGCAGTATTTT. This codes for CAWSVKADTQYF. V usage is TRBV30 and J usage is TRBJ2-3; no clear D. The V and J ends lost 0 bases and 4 bases respectively, with 5 bases between them. The CDR3 runs to 12 residues. Germline loops: CDR1 GTSNPN, CDR2 SVGIG (reference sequence).

This clone was counted a few times. Mismatch with germline at one junction end may stem from a read error. This sample includes further DNA sequences coding for the same CDR3. The V call is TRBV18, the J call TRBJ1-1; D is unclear. Germline assignment: CDR1 KGHSH and CDR2 LQKENI. This CDR3 has 13 residues. The CDR3 loop reads CASSPPPNTEAFF. The CDR3 nucleotides are TGTGCCAGCTCGCCACCCCCGAACACTGAAGCTTTCTTT.

DNA of the CDR3: TGCAGCGTTGCCAACAGGGTATCCACAGATACGCAGTATTTT. Translation gives CSVANRVSTDTQYF. The V and J genes are TRBV29-1 and TRBJ2-3; a weak D match, TRBD1 (6 bases). Trimming took 4 bases from V and 2 from J, leaving 13 bases between them. Germline loops: CDR1 SQVTM, CDR2 ANQGSEA. The CDR3 spans 14 residues.

The J gene is TRBJ1-2, the V gene TRBV28; tentatively, D is TRBD1 (6 bases). Trimming left V 5 bases short and J 8 bases short, with 21 bases between. The CDR3 totals 15 residues. Germline V lookup: CDR1 MDHEN, CDR2 SYDVKM. The CDR3 loop reads CASSSPQGGLWGYTF. The CDR3 DNA is TGTGCCAGCAGTAGCCCACAGGGTGGATTGTGGGGCTACACCTTC.

This clone was seen just once. The rearrangement links TRBV4-1 to TRBJ2-5; 13 bases map to TRBD2. The junction had 0 bases not matched to a gene; V was cut back by 4 bases and J by 1 base. CDR1 MGHRA and CDR2 YSYEKL come from the germline V gene. This CDR3 has 15 amino acids. Written as DNA, the CDR3 is TGCGCCAGCAGCCGACTAGCGGGGGGCCAAGAGACCCAGTACTTC. Its translation: CASSRLAGGQETQYF.

The chain couples TRBV12-5 to TRBJ1-1; D is unclear. This CDR3 comprises 14 residues. CDR1 LGHNT and CDR2 FRNRAP come from the germline V gene. Trimming pared 0 bases from V and 6 bases from J, leaving 11 bases between. CDR3 protein: CASGLVLGPPEAFF. CDR3 DNA sequence: TGTGCTAGTGGTTTGGTCCTAGGCCCCCCTGAAGCTTTCTTT.

This clone was counted a few times. This chain joins TRBV10-1 and TRBJ1-3; D unclear. Germline V CDR1 and CDR2: WNHNN, SYGVQD (reference sequence). The CDR3 is 11 amino acids. V was clipped by 10 bases and J by 7 bases, with 11 bases between them. CDR3 sequence (DNA): TGCGCCACCGGAACGGAGAACACCATATATTTT. It specifies CATGTENTIYF.